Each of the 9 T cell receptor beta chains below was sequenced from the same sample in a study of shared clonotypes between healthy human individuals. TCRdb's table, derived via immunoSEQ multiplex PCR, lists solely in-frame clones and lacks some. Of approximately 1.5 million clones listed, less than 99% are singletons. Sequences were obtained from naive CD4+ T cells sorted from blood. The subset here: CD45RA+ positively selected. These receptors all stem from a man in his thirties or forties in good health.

The CDR3 nucleotides are TGTGCCAGCATTCCCCGCGGGGCAGGGGGTAGCAATCAGCCCCAGCATTTT. Residues: CASIPRGAGGSNQPQHF. The rearrangement joins TRBV28 to TRBJ1-5; 7 nucleotides agree with TRBD1. Germline trimming cut 7 bases from V and 0 bases from J; bases unmatched to any gene: 12. The CDR3 is 17 residues long. Germline CDR1 and CDR2: MDHEN and SYDVKM.

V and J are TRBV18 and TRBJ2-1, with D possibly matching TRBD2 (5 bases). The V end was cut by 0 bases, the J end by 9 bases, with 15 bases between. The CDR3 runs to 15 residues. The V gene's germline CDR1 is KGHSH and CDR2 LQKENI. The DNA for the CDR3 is TGTGCCAGCTCACCACCCCGCGGACTGCGTAGTGAGCAGTTCTTC. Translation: CASSPPRGLRSEQFF.

This CDR3 is CSVAPGGPGYNEQFF. Written as DNA, the CDR3 is TGCAGCGTTGCACCGGGAGGGCCGGGTTACAATGAGCAGTTCTTC. The V call is TRBV29-1, the J call TRBJ2-1, with 8 bases that match TRBD2. Germline V gives CDR1 SQVTM, CDR2 ANQGSEA. V was pared by 4 bases and J by 4 bases, with 9 bases of the junction left unmatched. This CDR3 region has 15 residues.

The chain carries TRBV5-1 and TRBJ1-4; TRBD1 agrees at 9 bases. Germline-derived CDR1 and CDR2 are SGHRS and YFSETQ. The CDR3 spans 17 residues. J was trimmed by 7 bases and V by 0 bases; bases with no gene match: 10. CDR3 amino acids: CASSLGGQGGVPEKLFF. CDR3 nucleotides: TGCGCCAGCAGCTTGGGGGGACAGGGAGGTGTCCCTGAAAAACTGTTTTTT.

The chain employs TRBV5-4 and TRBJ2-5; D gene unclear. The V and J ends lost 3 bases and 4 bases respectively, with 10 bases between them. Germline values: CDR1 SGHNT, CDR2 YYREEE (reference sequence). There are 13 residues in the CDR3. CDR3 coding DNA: TGTGCCAGCAGCTCTGATGTCGGAGAGACCCAGTACTTC. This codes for CASSSDVGETQYF.

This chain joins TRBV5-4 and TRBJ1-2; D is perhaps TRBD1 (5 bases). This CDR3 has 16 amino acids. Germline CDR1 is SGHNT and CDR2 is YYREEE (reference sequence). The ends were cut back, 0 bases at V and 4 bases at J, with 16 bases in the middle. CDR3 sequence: CASSLAKQRGGYGYTF. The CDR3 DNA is TGTGCCAGCAGCTTGGCCAAACAAAGGGGAGGCTATGGCTACACCTTC.

CDR3 residues: CASSLVGGGANTGELFF. The CDR3 nucleotides are TGCGCCAGCAGCTTGGTTGGCGGCGGCGCGAACACCGGGGAGCTGTTTTTT. This chain links TRBV5-1 with TRBJ2-2; D remains unclear. This CDR3 contains 17 residues. Trimming removed 0 bases at V and 0 bases at J, with 12 bases between. CDR1 is SGHRS and CDR2 is YFSETQ in the germline V gene.

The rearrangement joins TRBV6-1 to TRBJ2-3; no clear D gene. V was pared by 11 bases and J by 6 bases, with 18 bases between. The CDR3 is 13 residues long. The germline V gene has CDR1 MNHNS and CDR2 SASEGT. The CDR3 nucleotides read TGTGCCTCCCTCTCTGGTTTAGGGGATACGCAGTATTTT. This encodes CASLSGLGDTQYF.

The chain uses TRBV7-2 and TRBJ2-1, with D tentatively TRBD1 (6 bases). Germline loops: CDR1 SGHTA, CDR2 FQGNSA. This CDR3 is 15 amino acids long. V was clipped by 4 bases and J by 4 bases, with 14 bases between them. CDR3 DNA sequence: TGTGCCAGCAGCTCCTGGGACACCAGTTACAATGAGCAGTTCTTC. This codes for CASSSWDTSYNEQFF. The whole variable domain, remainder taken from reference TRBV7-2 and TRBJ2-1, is GAGVSQSPSNKVTEKGKDVELRCDPISGHTALYWYRQSLGQGLEFLIYFQGNSAPDKSGLPSDRFSAERTGGSVSTLTIQRTQQEDSAVYLCASSSWDTSYNEQFFGPGTRLTVL.